A single sample gave rise to the 16 T cell receptor beta chains below, sequenced in a study of cytotoxic CD8 clonotypes in ibrutinib-treated CLL (TCRdb year 2021). Receptor libraries were prepared by the immunoSEQ multiplex PCR assay. TCRdb's version of the immuneACCESS table is confined to in-frame rearrangements and falls short of the full clone set. An unresolved V gene accounts for under half of the shortfall where checked; the remainder is of unknown origin. In this sample the table shows about 130,000 clones, roughly 85% of which occur a single time. In total, the top ten clones hold roughly 1.9% of the sample. What this sample's time point label stands for: approximately 2 years on ibrutinib. The sequences come from PBMCs, collected after 24 months of ibrutinib treatment. Receptors originate from a human donor with chronic lymphocytic leukemia.

CDR3 coding DNA: TGTGCCAGCAGCTTGTTTGAACGCTCTGGAAACACCATATATTTT. Translation: CASSLFERSGNTIYF. The V gene is TRBV5-6, the J gene TRBJ1-3; D is undetermined. The V gene lost 1 base and the J gene lost 0 bases, with 8 bases spanning the gap. Germline V gene data show CDR1 as SGHDT and CDR2 as YYEEEE. The CDR3 extends over 15 amino acids.

This clone has just one count. This rearrangement joins TRBV27 to TRBJ2-1; either TRBD1 or TRBD2 may supply D (5 bases each). This CDR3 contains 15 residues. Trimming pared 8 bases from V and 0 bases from J, leaving 14 bases between. The germline gives CDR1 MNHEY, CDR2 SMNVEV (reference sequence). The CDR3 reads CASVRWGSSYNEQFF. Here the CDR3 DNA reads TGTGCCAGCGTTCGGTGGGGGAGCTCCTACAATGAGCAGTTCTTC.

This clone was seen once. The chain employs TRBV2 and TRBJ2-3; 14 bases fit TRBD2. With 4 bases clipped from V and 1 base from J, the junction kept 1 base outside the gene matches. Germline V lookup: CDR1 SNHLY, CDR2 FYNNEI. The length of the CDR3 is 16 residues. The CDR3 reads CASSAGLAGGTDTQYF. DNA of the CDR3: TGTGCCAGCAGTGCGGGACTAGCGGGGGGCACAGATACGCAGTATTTT.

CDR3 nucleotide sequence: TGTGCCAGCTCAAAGCCGGGACAGGCAAAGAGTGAAGCTTTCTTT. Amino acids: CASSKPGQAKSEAFF. The rearrangement uses TRBV6-1 and TRBJ1-1; 8 bases line up with TRBD1. The ends lost 8 bases at V and 7 bases at J; junction bases unmatched: 15. The germline CDR1 and CDR2 sequences are MNHNS and SASEGT. The CDR3 consists of 15 residues.

The J gene is TRBJ2-5, the V gene TRBV1; the table's D call, TRBD2, was not checked against the DNA. TRBV1 is marked as a pseudogene. The CDR3 covers 18 residues. CDR3 DNA: TGCACCAGCAGCCAGACTAGCGGGACAGAGGATTTGAAAGAGACCCAGTACTTC. As protein: CTSSQTSGTEDLKETQYF.

This rearrangement joins TRBV9 to TRBJ2-2; D is perhaps TRBD1 or TRBD2 (6 bases each). Germline-derived CDR1 and CDR2 are SGDLS and YYNGEE. The V and J ends lost 3 bases and 3 bases respectively, with 12 bases between them. The length of the CDR3 is 15 residues. The CDR3 DNA reads TGTGCCAGCAGCGCCAGGGGCGGGGACACCGGGGAGCTGTTTTTT. Amino acid sequence: CASSARGGDTGELFF.

This chain links TRBV7-2 with TRBJ1-2, with D unresolved. Germline CDR1 reads SGHTA; CDR2 reads FQGNSA. This CDR3 is 13 amino acids long. The V gene lost 0 bases and the J gene lost 8 bases, with 10 bases spanning the gap. CDR3 amino acids: CASSLAVPGGYTF. The CDR3, as DNA: TGTGCCAGCAGCTTAGCCGTCCCGGGCGGCTACACCTTC.

This clone was counted ten times or more. V gene TRBV4-2 combines with J gene TRBJ1-2; 8 bases match TRBD1. V shed 4 bases, J shed 7 bases, and the junction held 5 bases outside the gene matches. This CDR3 is 13 amino acids long. Germline V gene lookup returns CDR1 LGHNA and CDR2 YNFKEQ. The CDR3 bases are TGTGCCAGCAGCCCAGTAGACAGGGGTGGCTACACCTTC. Translating gives CASSPVDRGGYTF.

The genes are TRBV19 and TRBJ1-2; D remains unclear. Germline V CDR1 and CDR2: LNHDA, SQIVND (reference sequence). V shed 10 bases and J shed 8 bases, with 20 bases lying between them. The CDR3 is 13 amino acids. The CDR3 region is CATGTIAAGGYTF. The CDR3 nucleotides are TGTGCCACTGGTACGATAGCTGCGGGGGGCTACACCTTC.

The chain links TRBV7-2 to TRBJ2-2; 8 nucleotides align to TRBD2. This CDR3 has 13 residues. Per germline, CDR1 SGHTA and CDR2 FQGNSA. The J segment lost 6 bases and the V segment lost 5 bases, leaving 2 bases of the junction unmatched. The CDR3 here is CASSRGLAGELFF. CDR3 coding DNA: TGTGCCAGCAGCCGGGGACTAGCCGGGGAGCTGTTTTTT.

The chain carries TRBV9 and TRBJ1-2; unclear D gene. The germline CDR1 and CDR2 sequences are SGDLS and YYNGEE. The CDR3 is 12 amino acids. The ends were cut back, 4 bases at V and 5 bases at J, with 9 bases in the middle. CDR3 DNA: TGTGCCAGCAGCCTATCGTATTATGGCTACACCTTC. Translating it yields CASSLSYYGYTF. Combining the CDR3 with reference TRBV9 and TRBJ1-2 gives the whole variable domain DSGVTQTPKHLITATGQRVTLRCSPRSGDLSVYWYQQSLDQGLQFLIQYYNGEERAKGNILERFSAQQFPDLHSELNLSSLELGDSALYFCASSLSYYGYTFGSGTRLTVV.

The J gene is TRBJ1-1, the V gene TRBV7-6, with D perhaps matching TRBD1 (6 bases). In germline, CDR1 is SGHVS, CDR2 FNYEAQ. Trimming took 5 bases from V and 1 from J, leaving 8 bases between them. This CDR3 contains 13 residues. CDR3 DNA sequence: TGTGCCAGCAGCAAGGACAGGAACACTGAAGCTTTCTTT. This translates into CASSKDRNTEAFF.

The V gene is TRBV4-2, the J gene TRBJ1-2; TRBD1 agrees at 10 bases. The CDR3 extends over 15 amino acids. The J segment lost 8 bases and the V segment lost 5 bases, leaving 11 bases of the junction unmatched. The V gene's germline CDR1 is LGHNA and CDR2 YNFKEQ. CDR3 DNA: TGTGCCAGCAGCGCTCGCGACAGGGGGCTAGAGGGCTACACCTTC. Encoded protein: CASSARDRGLEGYTF.

This chain connects TRBV28 to TRBJ1-1; TRBD1 is a possible D gene (6 bases). Germline CDR1 reads MDHEN; CDR2 reads SYDVKM. The CDR3 has 13 residues. Trimming left V 10 bases short and J 0 bases short, with 12 bases between. Here the CDR3 DNA reads TGTGCCATCCGAGGGGGGGTGAACACTGAAGCTTTCTTT. It yields the protein CAIRGGVNTEAFF.

CDR3 amino acids: CASSAVTKNTEAFF. CDR3 DNA sequence: TGTGCCAGCAGTGCTGTGACAAAGAACACTGAAGCTTTCTTT. The chain couples TRBV2 to TRBJ1-1; D call uncertain. Per germline, CDR1 SNHLY and CDR2 FYNNEI. Between the trimmed V and J ends, which lost 4 bases and 1 base, there was a span of 10 bases. CDR3 length: 14 residues.

This chain's CDR3 is CASSPLARTGELFF. The CDR3, as DNA: TGTGCCAGCAGCCCTTTAGCTCGGACCGGGGAGCTGTTTTTT. The chain employs TRBV14 and TRBJ2-2, with D unclear. Between the trimmed V and J ends, which lost 4 bases and 5 bases, there was a span of 11 bases. The CDR3 totals 14 residues. CDR1 and CDR2 (germline): SGHDN, FVKESK.